This paragraph reports one TCR beta chain. The data were produced by immunoSEQ multiplex PCR, yet TCRdb's version contains in-frame clones alone and is incomplete. The sample lists 45,000 to 70,000 clones; about 83% were seen once. The data originate from a study of blood T cell repertoires in COVID-19. The sample comprised peripheral blood. This clonotype was obtained from a woman aged 55-69 years with COVID-19, enrolled during active disease.

This CDR3 reads CASRSTGYSRQPQHF. The CDR3, as DNA: TGTGCCAGCAGATCGACAGGTTACAGCCGTCAGCCCCAGCATTTT. The chain employs TRBV28 and TRBJ1-5, with a tentative D call TRBD1 (6 bases). Looked up from germline, CDR1 is MDHEN and CDR2 is SYDVKM. This CDR3 has 15 residues. V lost 6 bases to trimming and J lost 6 bases, with 18 bases between them.